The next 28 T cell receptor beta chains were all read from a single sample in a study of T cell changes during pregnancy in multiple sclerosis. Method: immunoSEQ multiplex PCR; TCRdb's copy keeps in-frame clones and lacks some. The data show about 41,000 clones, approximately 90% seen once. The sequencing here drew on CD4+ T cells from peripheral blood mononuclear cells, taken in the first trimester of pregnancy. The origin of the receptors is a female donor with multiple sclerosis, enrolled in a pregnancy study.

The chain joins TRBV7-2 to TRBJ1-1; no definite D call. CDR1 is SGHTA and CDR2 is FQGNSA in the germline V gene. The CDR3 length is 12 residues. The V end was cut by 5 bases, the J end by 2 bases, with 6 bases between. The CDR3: CASSHLNTEAFF. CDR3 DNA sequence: TGTGCCAGCAGCCACCTAAACACTGAAGCTTTCTTT.

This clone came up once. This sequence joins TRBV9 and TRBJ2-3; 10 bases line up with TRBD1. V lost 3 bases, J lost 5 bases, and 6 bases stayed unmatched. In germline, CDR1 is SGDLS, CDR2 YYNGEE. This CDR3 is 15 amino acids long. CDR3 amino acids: CASSARTGGVDTQYF. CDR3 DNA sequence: TGTGCCAGCAGCGCAAGGACAGGGGGGGTAGATACGCAGTATTTT.

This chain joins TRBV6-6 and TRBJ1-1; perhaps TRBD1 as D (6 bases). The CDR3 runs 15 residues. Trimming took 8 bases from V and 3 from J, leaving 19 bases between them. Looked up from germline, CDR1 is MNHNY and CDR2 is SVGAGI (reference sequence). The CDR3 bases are TGTGCCAGCGGGGGGGCCGGCCGTGGGGACACTGAAGCTTTCTTT. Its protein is CASGGAGRGDTEAFF.

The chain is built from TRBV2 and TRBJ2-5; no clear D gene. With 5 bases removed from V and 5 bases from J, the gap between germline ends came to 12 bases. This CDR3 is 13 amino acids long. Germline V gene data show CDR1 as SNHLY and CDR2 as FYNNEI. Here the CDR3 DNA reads TGTGCCAGCAGTCGGGTCCCGGCGGAGACCCAGTACTTC. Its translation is CASSRVPAETQYF.

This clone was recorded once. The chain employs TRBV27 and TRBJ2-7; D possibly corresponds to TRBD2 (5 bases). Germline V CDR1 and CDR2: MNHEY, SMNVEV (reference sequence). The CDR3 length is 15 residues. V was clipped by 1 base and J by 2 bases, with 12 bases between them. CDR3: CASSLFRGLTYEQYF. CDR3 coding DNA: TGTGCCAGCAGTTTATTTCGCGGGCTAACCTACGAGCAGTACTTC.

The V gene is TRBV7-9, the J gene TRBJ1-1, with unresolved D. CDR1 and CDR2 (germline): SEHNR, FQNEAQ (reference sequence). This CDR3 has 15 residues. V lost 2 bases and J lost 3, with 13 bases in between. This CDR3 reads CASSLFGNQYTEAFF. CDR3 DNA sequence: TGTGCCAGCAGCTTATTCGGTAATCAATACACTGAAGCTTTCTTT.

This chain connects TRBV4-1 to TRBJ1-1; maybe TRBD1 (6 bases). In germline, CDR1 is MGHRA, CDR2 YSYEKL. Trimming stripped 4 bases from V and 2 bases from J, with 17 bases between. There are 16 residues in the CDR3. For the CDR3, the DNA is TGCGCCAGCAGCCCCATGGGGGCAGGGTCAAACACTGAAGCTTTCTTT. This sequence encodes CASSPMGAGSNTEAFF.

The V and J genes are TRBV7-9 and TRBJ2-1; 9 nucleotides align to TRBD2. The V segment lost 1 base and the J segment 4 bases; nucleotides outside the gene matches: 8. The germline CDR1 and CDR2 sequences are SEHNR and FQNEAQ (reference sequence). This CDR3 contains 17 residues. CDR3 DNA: TGTGCCAGCAGCTTAGGAGTAGCGGGAGTTAGGTACAATGAGCAGTTCTTC. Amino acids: CASSLGVAGVRYNEQFF.

CDR3 loop: CATSSQGALRKLFF. In nucleotides, the CDR3 is TGTGCCACCAGCTCTCAGGGGGCATTACGGAAACTGTTTTTT. The V call is TRBV15, the J call TRBJ1-4, with 8 bases matching TRBD1. The junction had 10 bases not matched to a gene; V was cut back by 5 bases and J by 11 bases. The germline CDR1 and CDR2 sequences are LNHNV and YYDKDF (reference sequence). This CDR3 comprises 14 residues.

The CDR3 protein is CASSKAGGRETDTQYF. In DNA, the CDR3 is TGTGCCAGCAGCAAAGCTGGGGGGAGGGAGACAGATACGCAGTATTTT. This rearrangement joins TRBV21-1 to TRBJ2-3; no check of the table's D call, TRBD2, against the DNA was made. TRBV21-1 is reported as a pseudogene. This CDR3 region has 16 residues.

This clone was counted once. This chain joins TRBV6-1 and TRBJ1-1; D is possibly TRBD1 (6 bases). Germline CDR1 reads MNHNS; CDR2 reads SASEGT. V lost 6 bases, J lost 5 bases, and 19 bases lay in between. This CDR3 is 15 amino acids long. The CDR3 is CASRAREGGYTEAFF. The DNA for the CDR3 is TGTGCCAGCAGGGCCCGTGAGGGGGGGTATACTGAAGCTTTCTTT.

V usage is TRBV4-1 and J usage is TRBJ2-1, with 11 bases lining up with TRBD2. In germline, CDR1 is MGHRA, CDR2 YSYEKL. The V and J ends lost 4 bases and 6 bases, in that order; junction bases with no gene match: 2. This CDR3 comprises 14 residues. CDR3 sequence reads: CASSLTSGSNEQFF. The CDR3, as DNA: TGCGCCAGCAGCCTTACTAGCGGGAGCAATGAGCAGTTCTTC.

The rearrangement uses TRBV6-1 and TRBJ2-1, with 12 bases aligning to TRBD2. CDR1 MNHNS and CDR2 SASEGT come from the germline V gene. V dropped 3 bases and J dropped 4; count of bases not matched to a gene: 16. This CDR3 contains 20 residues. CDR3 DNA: TGTGCCAGCAGTGAGAGGGCTAGCGGGAGGGCTACCTCCTTGTACAATGAGCAGTTCTTC. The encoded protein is CASSERASGRATSLYNEQFF.

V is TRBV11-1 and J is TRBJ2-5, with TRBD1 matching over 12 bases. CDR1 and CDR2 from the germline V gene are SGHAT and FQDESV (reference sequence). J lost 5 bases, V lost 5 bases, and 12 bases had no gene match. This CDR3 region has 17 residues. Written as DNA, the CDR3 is TGTGCCAGCAGCCCGATCCTGGGACAGGGGGCGGCGGAGACCCAGTACTTC. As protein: CASSPILGQGAAETQYF.

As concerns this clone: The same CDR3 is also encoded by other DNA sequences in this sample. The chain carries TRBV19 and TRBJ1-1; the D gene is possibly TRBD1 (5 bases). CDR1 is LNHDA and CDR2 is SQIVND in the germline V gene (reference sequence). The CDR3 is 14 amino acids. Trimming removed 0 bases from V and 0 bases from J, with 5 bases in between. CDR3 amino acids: CASSIEGVNTEAFF. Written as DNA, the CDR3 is TGTGCCAGTAGTATAGAAGGGGTGAACACTGAAGCTTTCTTT.

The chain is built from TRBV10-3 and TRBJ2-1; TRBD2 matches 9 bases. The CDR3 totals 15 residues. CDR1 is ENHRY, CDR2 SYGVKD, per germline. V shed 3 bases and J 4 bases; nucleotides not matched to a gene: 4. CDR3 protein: CAISEEAGGYNEQFF. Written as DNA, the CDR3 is TGTGCCATCAGTGAAGAAGCGGGAGGTTACAATGAGCAGTTCTTC.

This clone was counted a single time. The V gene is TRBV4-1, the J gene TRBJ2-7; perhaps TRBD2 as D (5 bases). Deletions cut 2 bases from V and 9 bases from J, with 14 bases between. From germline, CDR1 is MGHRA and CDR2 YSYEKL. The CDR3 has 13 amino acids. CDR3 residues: CASSQNPGSGQYF. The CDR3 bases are TGCGCCAGCAGCCAAAACCCGGGATCAGGGCAGTACTTC.

In DNA form, the CDR3 reads TGTGCCAGCAGCGGGGGACAGGGGGCGGGAGAGACCCAGTACTTC. This translates into CASSGGQGAGETQYF. V and J are TRBV7-3 and TRBJ2-5; 12 bases agree with TRBD1. With 5 bases clipped from V and 4 bases from J, the junction kept 5 bases outside the gene matches. Germline V CDR1 and CDR2: SGHTA, FQGTGA. The CDR3 totals 15 residues.

The chain's CDR3 is CASSFASTGTSGSGEQYF. The CDR3 DNA follows: TGCGCCAGCAGCTTCGCCTCTACCGGGACTAGCGGGAGCGGAGAGCAGTACTTC. This rearrangement joins TRBV5-1 to TRBJ2-7; the match to TRBD2 covers 14 bases. CDR3 length: 18 amino acids. Germline CDR1 and CDR2: SGHRS and YFSETQ. Trimming took 2 bases from V and 7 from J; bases not matched to a gene: 14.

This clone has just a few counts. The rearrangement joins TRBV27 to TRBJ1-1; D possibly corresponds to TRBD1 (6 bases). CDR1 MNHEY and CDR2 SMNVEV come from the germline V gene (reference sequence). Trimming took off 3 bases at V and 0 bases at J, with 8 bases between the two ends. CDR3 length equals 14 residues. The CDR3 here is CASSFGQMNTEAFF. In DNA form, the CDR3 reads TGTGCCAGCAGTTTTGGACAGATGAACACTGAAGCTTTCTTT.

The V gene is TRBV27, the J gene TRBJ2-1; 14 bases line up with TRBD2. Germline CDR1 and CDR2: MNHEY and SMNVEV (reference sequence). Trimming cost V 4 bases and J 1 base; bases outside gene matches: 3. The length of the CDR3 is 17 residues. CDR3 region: CASSSGLAGASYNEQFF. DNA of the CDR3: TGTGCCAGCAGTTCGGGACTAGCGGGAGCGTCCTACAATGAGCAGTTCTTC.

The CDR3 DNA is TGTGCCAGCAGCCACCGGACAGGGGAGGGCACTGAAGCTTTCTTT. Amino acids: CASSHRTGEGTEAFF. This chain joins TRBV6-5 and TRBJ1-1; TRBD1 matches at 9 bases. The junction had 9 bases not matched to a gene; V was cut back by 6 bases and J by 4 bases. Germline lookup yields CDR1 MNHEY and CDR2 SVGAGI. The CDR3 sequence is 15 residues long.

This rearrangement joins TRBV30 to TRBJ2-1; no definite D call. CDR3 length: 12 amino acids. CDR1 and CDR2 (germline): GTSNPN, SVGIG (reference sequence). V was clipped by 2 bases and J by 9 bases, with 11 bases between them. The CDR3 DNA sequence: TGTGCCTGGAGTCGTGGTTTGGCTGAGCAGTTCTTC. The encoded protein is CAWSRGLAEQFF. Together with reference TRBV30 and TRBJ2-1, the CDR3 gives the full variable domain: SQTIHQWPATLVQPVGSPLSLECTVEGTSNPNLYWYRQAAGRGLQLLFYSVGIGQISSEVPQNLSASRPQDRQFILSSKKLLLSDSGFYLCAWSRGLAEQFFGPGTRLTVL.

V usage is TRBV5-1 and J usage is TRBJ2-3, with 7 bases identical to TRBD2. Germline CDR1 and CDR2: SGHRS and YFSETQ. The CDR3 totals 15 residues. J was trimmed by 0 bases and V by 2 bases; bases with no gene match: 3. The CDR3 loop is CASSFLGGSTDTQYF. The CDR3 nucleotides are TGCGCCAGCAGCTTCCTGGGAGGGAGCACAGATACGCAGTATTTT.

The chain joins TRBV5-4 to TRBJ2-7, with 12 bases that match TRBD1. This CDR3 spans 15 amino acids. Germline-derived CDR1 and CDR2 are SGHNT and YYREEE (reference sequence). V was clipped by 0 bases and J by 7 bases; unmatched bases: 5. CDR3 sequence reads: CASSLAGTGGREQYF. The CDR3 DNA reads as TGTGCCAGCAGCTTGGCCGGGACAGGGGGCCGAGAGCAGTACTTC.

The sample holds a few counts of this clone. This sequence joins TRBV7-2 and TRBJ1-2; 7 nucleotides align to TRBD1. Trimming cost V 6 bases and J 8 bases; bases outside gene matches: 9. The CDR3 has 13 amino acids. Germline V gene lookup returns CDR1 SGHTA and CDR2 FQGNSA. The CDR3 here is CASRTTGLLGYTF. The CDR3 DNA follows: TGTGCCAGCAGAACGACAGGGCTTCTAGGCTACACCTTC. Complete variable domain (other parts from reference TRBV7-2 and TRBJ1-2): GAGVSQSPSNKVTEKGKDVELRCDPISGHTALYWYRQSLGQGLEFLIYFQGNSAPDKSGLPSDRFSAERTGGSVSTLTIQRTQQEDSAVYLCASRTTGLLGYTFGSGTRLTVV.

CDR3 in amino acids: CASSQERMRGGPGKLFF. The CDR3 DNA follows: TGTGCCAGCAGCCAAGAGCGGATGCGGGGGGGGCCAGGGAAACTGTTTTTT. The V gene is TRBV4-2, the J gene TRBJ1-4; the D gene is possibly TRBD1 (6 bases). This CDR3 comprises 17 residues. Germline V gene sequence: CDR1 LGHNA, CDR2 YNFKEQ. Deletions cut 0 bases from V and 11 bases from J, with 22 bases between.

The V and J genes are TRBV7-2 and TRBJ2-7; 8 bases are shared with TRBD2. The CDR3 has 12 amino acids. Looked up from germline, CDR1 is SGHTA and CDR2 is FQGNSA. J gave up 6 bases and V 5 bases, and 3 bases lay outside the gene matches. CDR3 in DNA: TGTGCCAGCAGCGATGGGACTAGCGAGCAGTACTTC. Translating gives CASSDGTSEQYF.